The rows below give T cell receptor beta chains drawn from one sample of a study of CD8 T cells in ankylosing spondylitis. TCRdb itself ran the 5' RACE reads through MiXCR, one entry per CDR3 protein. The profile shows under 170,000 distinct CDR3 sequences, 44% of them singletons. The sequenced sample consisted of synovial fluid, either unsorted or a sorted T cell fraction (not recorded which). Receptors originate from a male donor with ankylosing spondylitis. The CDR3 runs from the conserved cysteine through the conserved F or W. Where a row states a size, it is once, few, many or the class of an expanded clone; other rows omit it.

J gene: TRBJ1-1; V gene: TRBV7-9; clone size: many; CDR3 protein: CASRAGTNTEAFF
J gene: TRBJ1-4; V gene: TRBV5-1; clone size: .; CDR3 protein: CASSPSGRGLRNEKLFF
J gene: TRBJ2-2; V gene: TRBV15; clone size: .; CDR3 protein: CATSAGQNTGELFF
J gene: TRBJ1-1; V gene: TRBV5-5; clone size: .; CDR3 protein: CASSLGQGVETEAFF
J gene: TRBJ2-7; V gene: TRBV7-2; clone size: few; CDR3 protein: CASSFPTERETPYEQYF
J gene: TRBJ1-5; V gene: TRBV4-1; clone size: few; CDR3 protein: CASSMRGNSNQPQHF
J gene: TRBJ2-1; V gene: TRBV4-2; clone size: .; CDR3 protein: CASSLRLAGTRTYNEQFF
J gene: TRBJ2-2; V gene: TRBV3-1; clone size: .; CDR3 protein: CASSPPSGTGELFF
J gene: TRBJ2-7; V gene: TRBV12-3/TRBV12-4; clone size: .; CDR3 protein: CASSSDTYPYYEQYF
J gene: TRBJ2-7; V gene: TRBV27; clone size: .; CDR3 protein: CASSLSAGWDEQYF
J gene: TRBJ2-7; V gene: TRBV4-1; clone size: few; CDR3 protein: CASSQDKGSNYEQYF
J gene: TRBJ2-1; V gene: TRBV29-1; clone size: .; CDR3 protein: CSVVVTGVFGEQFF
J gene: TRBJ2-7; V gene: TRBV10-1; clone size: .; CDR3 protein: CATSDRTSYEQYF
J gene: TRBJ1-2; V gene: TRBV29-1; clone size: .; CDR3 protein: CSVEDRSFNYGYTF
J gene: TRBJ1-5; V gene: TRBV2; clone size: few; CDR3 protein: CASSDWDGQTEPQHF
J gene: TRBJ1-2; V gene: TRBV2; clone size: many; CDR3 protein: CAHMSGVGYGYTF
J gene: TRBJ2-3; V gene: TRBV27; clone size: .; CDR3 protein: CASSLFPLNTQYF
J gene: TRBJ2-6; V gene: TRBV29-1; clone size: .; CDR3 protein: CSVEGWEVGANVLTF
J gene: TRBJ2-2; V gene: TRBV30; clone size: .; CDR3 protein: CAWLAYLTGELFF
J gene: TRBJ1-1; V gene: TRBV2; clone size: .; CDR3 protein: CASSVDPRTPPNTEAFF
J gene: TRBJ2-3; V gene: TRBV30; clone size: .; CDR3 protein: CAWSWRIWWTDTQYF
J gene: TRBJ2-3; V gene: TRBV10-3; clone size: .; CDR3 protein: CAVTGTGLFLRSTDTQYF
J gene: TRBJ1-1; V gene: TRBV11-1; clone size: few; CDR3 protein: CASSLPAIKPWTGPNTEAFF
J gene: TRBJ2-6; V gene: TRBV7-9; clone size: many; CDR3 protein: CASSLVTPGANVLTF
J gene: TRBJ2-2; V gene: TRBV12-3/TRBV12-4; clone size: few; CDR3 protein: CASSLLLADTGELFF
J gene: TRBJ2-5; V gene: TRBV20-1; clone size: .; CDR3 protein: CSASSGLAGGLGLETQYF
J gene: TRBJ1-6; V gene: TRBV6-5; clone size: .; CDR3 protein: CASSYLGFSGNSPLHF
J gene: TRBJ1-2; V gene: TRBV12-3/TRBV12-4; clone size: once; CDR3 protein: CASSFSGGQNPGYTF
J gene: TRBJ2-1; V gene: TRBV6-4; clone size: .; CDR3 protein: CASSASDEAYEQFF
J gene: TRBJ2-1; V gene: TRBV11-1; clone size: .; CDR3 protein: CASSLGVFKYSGQKVYNEQFF